This T cell receptor (beta chain) appears in the sequencing data of a study of T cell repertoires in cytomegalovirus infection. This clonotype was counted ten times or more. One entry per CDR3 protein results from TCRdb running MiXCR on the reads. The sample holds 150,000 to 200,000 distinct CDR3 sequences; roughly an eighth are singletons and the top ten take 25% to 30%. The TCR was taken from a human donor in good health (CMV status not recorded). Some clones in this sample may be carry-over from other donors' samples. The sample taken for sequencing was PBMCs.

In DNA, the CDR3 is TGTGCCAGCAGCCATAGGGACAGGGGCCTTGGTGAGCAGTTCTTC. Translated: CASSHRDRGLGEQFF. This chain joins TRBV7-2 and TRBJ2-1, with 10 nucleotides matching TRBD1. CDR3 length: 15 amino acids. Trimming took 5 bases from V and 9 from J; bases not matched to a gene: 10. CDR1 and CDR2 from the germline V gene are SGHTA and FQGNSA.